These 2 T cell receptor beta chains were sequenced from one sample in a study of chemoradiotherapy in HPV16-positive cancers (dated 2022 in TCRdb). The library was generated by the immunoSEQ multiplex PCR assay. The table comes from immuneACCESS by way of TCRdb, which keeps in-frame sequences with V and J called. Part of the clones is missing from these tables; in studies checked, under half for an unresolved V gene and the rest for unknown reasons. The sample table records about 10,000 clones; around 72% of these occur just once. 13% to 15% of the sample is in the top ten clones. The sample was taken from a patient who underwent chemoradiotherapy. The receptors derive from a human donor with HPV-associated anogenital cancer.

This clone was seen just once. The chain couples TRBV18 to TRBJ2-3, with D possibly TRBD2 on 6 matching bases. This CDR3 is 13 amino acids long. Germline CDR1 and CDR2: KGHSH and LQKENI. V lost 6 bases to trimming and J lost 13 bases, with 20 bases between them. The CDR3 DNA follows: TGTGCCAGCTCGCCAGGACGGGAGTCTCCGGAGTATTTT. It encodes CASSPGRESPEYF. Full variable domain (outside the CDR3, taken from reference TRBV18 and TRBJ2-3): NAGVMQNPRHLVRRRGQEARLRCSPMKGHSHVYWYRQLPEEGLKFMVYLQKENIIDESGMPKERFSAEFPKEGPSILRIQQVVRGDSAAYFCASSPGRESPEYFGPGTRLTVL.

The chain couples TRBV28 to TRBJ1-4, with D uncertain. Trimming left V 4 bases short and J 7 bases short, with 16 bases between. The germline V gene encodes CDR1 MDHEN and CDR2 SYDVKM. The CDR3 has 15 amino acids. The CDR3 region is CASSSTRGTVEKLFF. DNA for the CDR3: TGTGCCAGCAGTTCGACTCGGGGAACGGTTGAAAAACTGTTTTTT.